Below are 15 T cell receptor beta chains sequenced from a single sample in a study of blood T cell repertoires in COVID-19. Repertoires were generated with immunoSEQ multiplex PCR, while TCRdb's copy carries only in-frame clones and drops some. Of some 300,000 clones listed, roughly 91% are singletons. Sequences were obtained from PBMCs or T cells enriched from blood (not recorded which). Receptors originate from a woman aged 50 to 60 who had been exposed to COVID-19.

The CDR3 DNA reads TGTGCCAGCAGCGTTACAGGTGCCTATAATTCACCCCTCCACTTT. Its protein is CASSVTGAYNSPLHF. This rearrangement joins TRBV9 to TRBJ1-6; the D gene is possibly TRBD1 (5 bases). In germline, CDR1 is SGDLS, CDR2 YYNGEE. CDR3 length equals 15 residues. Trimming took off 2 bases at V and 2 bases at J, with 8 bases between the two ends.

The chain links TRBV18 to TRBJ2-6; D is possibly TRBD1 (5 bases). The germline V and J ends were trimmed by 6 bases and 3 bases, with 15 bases remaining between them. The CDR3 loop spans 16 amino acids. Looked up from germline, CDR1 is KGHSH and CDR2 is LQKENI. The CDR3, as DNA: TGTGCCAGCTCCCAAGGAAAGGGGCATGGGGCCAACGTCCTGACTTTC. Translated: CASSQGKGHGANVLTF.

The chain is built from TRBV9 and TRBJ2-5, with D maybe TRBD2 (5 bases). CDR3 length: 19 amino acids. CDR1 is SGDLS and CDR2 is YYNGEE in the germline V gene. V was shortened by 1 base and J by 0 bases, with 22 bases between the two germline ends. The CDR3 is CASSVTDREGREYQETQYF. DNA for the CDR3: TGTGCCAGCAGCGTAACGGACCGAGAGGGTAGAGAGTACCAAGAGACCCAGTACTTC.

The rearrangement joins TRBV6-4 to TRBJ1-2; the match to TRBD1 covers 7 bases. V lost 1 base, J lost 2 bases, and 7 bases stayed unmatched. From germline, CDR1 is MRHNA and CDR2 SNTAGT. This CDR3 has 16 residues. CDR3 bases: TGTGCCAGCAGTGACTTCCCGCAGGGGGACAACTATGGCTACACCTTC. Residues: CASSDFPQGDNYGYTF.

The chain combines TRBV5-1 with TRBJ1-6; D gene ambiguous. V was shortened by 0 bases and J by 6 bases, with 13 bases between the two germline ends. Germline CDR1 reads SGHRS; CDR2 reads YFSETQ. The CDR3 contains 16 residues. In DNA, the CDR3 is TGCGCCAGCAGCTTGGGCACTCCGGGGATTAATTCACCCCTCCACTTT. This encodes CASSLGTPGINSPLHF.

The gene calls are TRBV5-1 and TRBJ2-1; the match to TRBD1 covers 9 bases. Germline trimming cut 5 bases from V and 7 bases from J; bases unmatched to any gene: 10. This CDR3 is 15 amino acids long. Germline V lookup: CDR1 SGHRS, CDR2 YFSETQ. The CDR3 reads CASSRLGQGVNEQFF. CDR3 nucleotides: TGCGCCAGCAGTCGTCTGGGACAGGGCGTGAATGAGCAGTTCTTC.

V usage is TRBV2 and J usage is TRBJ2-2; 9 bases line up with TRBD2. The CDR3 extends over 15 amino acids. Germline trimming cut 7 bases from V and 5 bases from J; bases unmatched to any gene: 8. Germline V gene sequence: CDR1 SNHLY, CDR2 FYNNEI. Written as DNA, the CDR3 is TGTGCCAGCACCATAGCGGGGGCCGGGACCGGGGAGCTGTTTTTT. Its protein is CASTIAGAGTGELFF.

A remark on this clone: Other DNA sequences in the sample encode the same CDR3. The chain's CDR3 is CASSGTGDNQPQHF. CDR3 DNA sequence: TGTGCCAGCAGCGGGACAGGGGACAATCAGCCCCAGCATTTT. This chain connects TRBV2 to TRBJ1-5; 10 bases align to TRBD1. The CDR3 is 14 amino acids. The junction had 2 bases not matched to a gene; V was cut back by 6 bases and J by 3 bases. CDR1 and CDR2 (germline): SNHLY, FYNNEI. Filled out from reference TRBV2 and TRBJ1-5, the complete variable domain reads EPEVTQTPSHQVTQMGQEVILRCVPISNHLYFYWYRQILGQKVEFLVSFYNNEISEKSEIFDDQFSVERPDGSNFTLKIRSTKLEDSAMYFCASSGTGDNQPQHFGDGTRLSIL.

This chain joins TRBV27 and TRBJ2-5; 9 bases map to TRBD2. This CDR3 has 15 residues. CDR1 and CDR2 from the germline V gene are MNHEY and SMNVEV (reference sequence). Trimming took 3 bases from V and 5 from J; bases not matched to a gene: 7. This chain's CDR3 is CASSFAGGLGETQYF. The CDR3 region has the DNA TGTGCCAGCAGTTTTGCGGGGGGGCTAGGGGAGACCCAGTACTTC.

The chain carries TRBV3-1 (or the pseudogene TRBV3-2) and TRBJ2-5; TRBD2 matches 12 bases. The germline V gene has CDR1 LGHDT and CDR2 YNNKEL (reference sequence). The CDR3 has 15 residues. J gave up 4 bases and V 1 base, and 1 base lay outside the gene matches. CDR3 region: CASSQGLAGVETQYF. DNA for the CDR3: TGTGCCAGCAGCCAAGGACTAGCGGGGGTAGAGACCCAGTACTTC.

V and J are TRBV19 and TRBJ2-4, with D perhaps matching TRBD1 (6 bases). V was cut by 5 bases and J by 2 bases, with 13 bases left in between. Germline CDR1 is LNHDA and CDR2 is SQIVND (reference sequence). The CDR3 loop spans 15 amino acids. CDR3 nucleotides: TGTGCCAGTAGTTTATGGGGGACAACCAAAAACATTCAGTACTTC. Protein: CASSLWGTTKNIQYF.

The gene calls are TRBV30 and TRBJ1-1; D perhaps matches TRBD1 (6 bases). CDR1 and CDR2 (germline): GTSNPN, SVGIG (reference sequence). The CDR3 is made up of 13 amino acids. Trimming stripped 3 bases from V and 2 bases from J, with 10 bases between. CDR3: CAWSRDTNTEAFF. CDR3 DNA: TGTGCCTGGAGCAGGGACACCAACACTGAAGCTTTCTTT.

This clone was counted only a few times. This chain joins TRBV19 and TRBJ1-5; TRBD1 agrees at 9 bases. The CDR3 runs 15 residues. The germline V gene has CDR1 LNHDA and CDR2 SQIVND (reference sequence). Losses at the gene ends were 5 bases for V and 7 bases for J; bases not matched to a gene: 9. Here the CDR3 reads CASSQQQGAGQPQHF. CDR3 nucleotides: TGTGCCAGTAGTCAGCAACAGGGGGCCGGGCAGCCCCAGCATTTT. Variable domain in full (rest from reference TRBV19 and TRBJ1-5): DGGITQSPKYLFRKEGQNVTLSCEQNLNHDAMYWYRQDPGQGLRLIYYSQIVNDFQKGDIAEGYSVSREKKESFPLTVTSAQKNPTAFYLCASSQQQGAGQPQHFGDGTRLSIL.

V is TRBV11-2 and J is TRBJ2-5; 8 nucleotides align to TRBD2. Germline V CDR1 and CDR2: SGHAT, FQNNGV. The CDR3 consists of 15 residues. The V and J ends lost 5 bases and 5 bases, in that order; junction bases with no gene match: 10. The CDR3 nucleotides are TGTGCCAGCAGCCAAGGGACATCGGGAGGGGAGACCCAGTACTTC. It yields the protein CASSQGTSGGETQYF. The variable domain in full, completed from reference TRBV11-2 and TRBJ2-5, reads EAGVAQSPRYKIIEKRQSVAFWCNPISGHATLYWYQQILGQGPKLLIQFQNNGVVDDSQLPKDRFSAERLKGVDSTLKIQPAKLEDSAVYLCASSQGTSGGETQYFGPGTRLLVL.

The chain couples TRBV5-4 to TRBJ1-1, with 7 bases fitting TRBD1. The CDR3 is 14 amino acids. The germline V gene has CDR1 SGHNT and CDR2 YYREEE (reference sequence). The J segment lost 3 bases and the V segment lost 1 base, leaving 3 bases of the junction unmatched. DNA of the CDR3: TGTGCCAGCAGCTTGAACAGGGGTCACACTGAAGCTTTCTTT. Protein sequence: CASSLNRGHTEAFF.